This T cell receptor (beta chain) was sequenced in a study of metastatic and nonmetastatic thyroid tumors. Background on the study: Repertoire comparisons spanned blood and tumor or nodule tissue from malignant and benign thyroid patients.

Points from the study as a whole: It was reported that TCR beta diversity was significantly higher in malignant thyroid tumors than benign nodules, in blood and tumor.

Per the study methods: For papillary thyroid cancer, a distant-metastasis classifier was constructed from CDR3 differences observed across clinicopathological groups. TCRdb used MiXCR to call clones anew from the PCR reads. The V and J calls shown here were made by TCRdb, not taken from the authors' results. The sample has roughly 72,000 clones, roughly 18% seen once. At least ten counts were recorded for this clone. Antigen specificity is unknown. Germline CDR1 is LNHDA and CDR2 is SQIVND (reference sequence). The CDR3 extends over 14 amino acids. V shed 6 bases and J shed 2 bases, with 11 bases lying between them. Not a single patient had been given any form of treatment at any point before undergoing thyroid surgery.

The sequence came from a female donor with papillary thyroid cancer or a benign thyroid nodule (not recorded which). Some clones in this sample may be carry-over from other donors' samples. The chain has TRBV19 and TRBJ1-5; no firm D call. The specimen sequenced was blood. In DNA, the CDR3 is TGTGCCAGTAGAGCAGTGGGAGGCAATCAGCCCCAGCATTTT. Protein: CASRAVGGNQPQHF. The full variable domain, completed using reference TRBV19 and TRBJ1-5, is DGGITQSPKYLFRKEGQNVTLSCEQNLNHDAMYWYRQDPGQGLRLIYYSQIVNDFQKGDIAEGYSVSREKKESFPLTVTSAQKNPTAFYLCASRAVGGNQPQHFGDGTRLSIL.